This T cell receptor beta chain was identified during a study of tumor-infiltrating lymphocytes in localized non-small cell lung cancer. Study details: Several tumor histologies, both smoking statuses, and some post-neoadjuvant chemotherapy samples were included. Whole-study results and caveats: Immunotypes IM1 and IM2 had similar TCR-derived T-cell fractions. Tumor T-cell fraction from TCR sequencing was not associated with recurrence-free survival (p = 0.61). Not all patients were TCR sequenced, owing to tissue quantity.

In regard to this clone: The antigen is not known.

Profiled with immunoSEQ multiplex PCR; TCRdb holds only in-frame clones, not every one. The repertoire has 27,000 or so clones, 75% to 90% of them found once; the top ten carry about 2%. This CDR3 has 14 residues. Trimming took 6 bases from V and 0 from J, leaving 12 bases between them. Germline V gene lookup returns CDR1 MNHEY and CDR2 SVGAGI. The receptor was isolated from a human donor with non-small cell lung cancer. The chain employs TRBV6-5 and TRBJ2-7; unclear D gene. Sequencing was done on a sample of lung tumor tissue. The CDR3 DNA is TGTGCCAGCAGGCAGATTTACAGCTCCTACGAGCAGTACTTC. It translates to CASRQIYSSYEQYF.